This T cell receptor beta chain originates from a study of cytomegalovirus exposure and HLA in healthy donors. The PCR ran on 60 Vbeta and 13 Jbeta primers. Sequencing used immunoSEQ multiplex PCR; TCRdb keeps in-frame clones, though not all of them. The repertoire holds approximately 97,000 clones, with around 57% as singletons. Trimming shortened V by 5 bases and J by 7 bases, and 15 bases separated the two germline ends. Germline loops: CDR1 SEHNR, CDR2 FQNEAQ (reference sequence). The CDR3 loop spans 14 amino acids. V and J are TRBV7-9 and TRBJ1-5; D is perhaps TRBD1 (5 bases). Sequencing input: PBMCs. This clonotype was obtained from a human donor in good health. The CDR3 DNA is TGTGCCAGCAGCCCAGCGGGGGGGAAACAGCCCCAGCATTTT. Protein sequence: CASSPAGGKQPQHF.